Each of the 13 T cell receptor beta chains below was sequenced from the same sample in a study of blood T cell repertoires in COVID-19. Sequenced by immunoSEQ multiplex PCR; TCRdb stores in-frame clones only, minus some. The sample records roughly 230,000 clones, 70% to 85% being singletons. The sequenced material came from PBMCs or T cells enriched from blood (not recorded which). Every receptor here comes from a woman aged 55-69 years who had recovered from COVID-19.

The chain is built from TRBV5-5 and TRBJ2-2; 9 bases are shared with TRBD1. Germline CDR1 is SGHKS and CDR2 is YYEKEE (reference sequence). V lost 2 bases to trimming and J lost 6 bases; unmatched junction nucleotides: 5. This CDR3 has 15 residues. This CDR3 is CASSFGDRDPGELFF. DNA of the CDR3: TGTGCCAGCAGCTTCGGGGACAGGGACCCCGGGGAGCTGTTTTTT.

The rearrangement joins TRBV5-4 to TRBJ2-2; 11 bases map to TRBD1. Germline values: CDR1 SGHNT, CDR2 YYREEE (reference sequence). This CDR3 contains 17 residues. With 4 bases clipped from V and 5 bases from J, the junction kept 10 bases outside the gene matches. The chain's CDR3 is CASSRLPGQGETGELFF. The CDR3 nucleotides are TGTGCCAGCAGCCGCCTCCCGGGACAGGGGGAGACCGGGGAGCTGTTTTTT. The full variable domain, completed using reference TRBV5-4 and TRBJ2-2, is ETGVTQSPTHLIKTRGQQVTLRCSSQSGHNTVSWYQQALGQGPQFIFQYYREEENGRGNFPPRFSGLQFPNYSSELNVNALELDDSALYLCASSRLPGQGETGELFFGEGSRLTVL.

This clone came up once. The J gene is TRBJ1-4, the V gene TRBV5-1; D is perhaps TRBD1 (6 bases). The germline V gene has CDR1 SGHRS and CDR2 YFSETQ. CDR3 length: 15 amino acids. Trimming stripped 0 bases from V and 2 bases from J, with 8 bases between. CDR3 DNA sequence: TGCGCCAGCAGCTTGGGGCAGGGGACTAATGAAAAACTGTTTTTT. It encodes CASSLGQGTNEKLFF.

The table lists this clone with a few counts. The CDR3, as DNA: TGTGCCAGCAGCTCCGGAACAGGGGATAGATACTATGGCTACACCTTC. Residues: CASSSGTGDRYYGYTF. This sequence joins TRBV7-9 and TRBJ1-2, with 7 bases identical to TRBD1. The CDR3 spans 16 residues. Germline V gene data show CDR1 as SEHNR and CDR2 as FQNEAQ (reference sequence). V lost 4 bases to trimming and J lost 3 bases; unmatched junction nucleotides: 11.

The V call is TRBV6-5, the J call TRBJ2-7; 8 nucleotides match TRBD2. Losses at the gene ends were 2 bases for V and 1 base for J; bases not matched to a gene: 7. The CDR3 is 16 amino acids. The germline gives CDR1 MNHEY, CDR2 SVGAGI. CDR3 loop: CASSYGKQRGSYEQYF. DNA for the CDR3: TGTGCCAGCAGTTACGGAAAACAGCGGGGGTCCTACGAGCAGTACTTC.

Only one count was recorded for this clone. The chain carries TRBV3-1 (or the pseudogene TRBV3-2) and TRBJ2-3; TRBD2 is a possible D gene (5 bases). Between the trimmed V and J ends, which lost 0 bases and 5 bases, there was a span of 6 bases. The germline CDR1 and CDR2 sequences are LGHDT and YNNKEL (reference sequence). This CDR3 has 13 residues. For the CDR3, the DNA is TGTGCCAGCAGCCAAGATCGGGGAGATACGCAGTATTTT. This gives the protein CASSQDRGDTQYF.

The gene calls are TRBV19 and TRBJ2-7; D is perhaps TRBD2 (6 bases). This CDR3 spans 14 amino acids. The germline CDR1 and CDR2 sequences are LNHDA and SQIVND (reference sequence). V was clipped by 7 bases and J by 3 bases, with 16 bases between them. CDR3 amino acids: CASKRGLEGYEQYF. CDR3 DNA sequence: TGTGCCAGTAAGAGGGGACTGGAGGGCTACGAGCAGTACTTC.

V and J are TRBV6-5 and TRBJ2-3; 9 nucleotides agree with TRBD1. The ends lost 6 bases at V and 3 bases at J; junction bases unmatched: 7. Germline values: CDR1 MNHEY, CDR2 SVGAGI. This CDR3 spans 15 amino acids. The CDR3 is CASRLGQGRTDTQYF. CDR3 nucleotide sequence: TGTGCCAGCAGACTTGGACAGGGGAGGACAGATACGCAGTATTTT.

This clone turned up a few times. The CDR3 here is CASSISSGFSGELFF. CDR3 nucleotides: TGTGCCAGTAGTATCTCTAGCGGGTTCTCCGGGGAGCTGTTTTTT. The chain carries TRBV19 and TRBJ2-2, with 8 bases lining up with TRBD2. CDR3 length equals 15 residues. Per germline, CDR1 LNHDA and CDR2 SQIVND (reference sequence). V trimming: 3 bases; J trimming: 6 bases; junction bases outside the gene matches: 6.

The CDR3: CASSPRQKSSYEQYF. The CDR3 DNA reads as TGTGCCAGCAGTCCAAGACAGAAAAGCTCCTACGAGCAGTACTTC. The chain uses TRBV27 and TRBJ2-7, with a tentative D call TRBD1 (5 bases). This CDR3 is 15 amino acids long. V shed 5 bases and J shed 0 bases, with 14 bases lying between them. Germline V gene lookup returns CDR1 MNHEY and CDR2 SMNVEV (reference sequence).

This clone was seen only a few times. The chain joins TRBV14 to TRBJ2-1, with a tentative D call TRBD2 (6 bases). V dropped 0 bases and J dropped 10 bases, with 16 bases sitting between them. This CDR3 is built from 15 residues. Germline V CDR1 and CDR2: SGHDN, FVKESK. Written as DNA, the CDR3 is TGTGCCAGCAGCCAAGACAGGACTATCGAATCCGAGCAGTTCTTC. Its translation: CASSQDRTIESEQFF.

This chain uses TRBV5-1 with TRBJ1-1; TRBD1 aligns across 7 bases. After removal of 4 bases from V and 0 bases from J, the junction contained 9 bases not matched to a gene. CDR1 SGHRS and CDR2 YFSETQ come from the germline V gene. This CDR3 comprises 16 residues. The CDR3 nucleotides are TGCGCCAGCAGCCTCATATCGACAGGGATGAACACTGAAGCTTTCTTT. This codes for CASSLISTGMNTEAFF.

The chain combines TRBV18 with TRBJ2-7; D ambiguous. Germline loops: CDR1 KGHSH, CDR2 LQKENI. The CDR3 length is 13 residues. The V and J ends lost 6 bases and 6 bases respectively, with 15 bases between them. CDR3 sequence: CASSPEPASEQYF. The DNA of the CDR3 is TGTGCCAGCTCCCCCGAGCCCGCCTCCGAGCAGTACTTC. The whole variable domain, remainder taken from reference TRBV18 and TRBJ2-7, is NAGVMQNPRHLVRRRGQEARLRCSPMKGHSHVYWYRQLPEEGLKFMVYLQKENIIDESGMPKERFSAEFPKEGPSILRIQQVVRGDSAAYFCASSPEPASEQYFGPGTRLTVT.